The 25 T cell receptor beta chains given below trace back to one sample, sequenced in a study of T cell clonality in common variable immunodeficiency. Sequencing was performed with immunoSEQ multiplex PCR; in TCRdb, only in-frame clones are kept and a portion is missing. Recorded here are some 28,000 clones, none singletons. Sequencing was carried out using peripheral blood mononuclear cells. All receptors come from a person aged 18 to 75 in good health.

This clone was counted between two and nine times. Read sequence stops 3 residues before the CDR3 end, and the germline J gene provides the missing end. The chain is built from TRBV18 and TRBJ1-2; the D gene is possibly TRBD1 (6 bases). The V gene's germline CDR1 is KGHSH and CDR2 LQKENI. This CDR3 is 15 amino acids long. The CDR3 bases that were read are TGTGCCAGCTCACCCCTACCGATTCCAGGGGTAGGC. Its translation: CASSPLPIPGVG. The whole CDR3 protein is CASSPLPIPGVGYTF.

At least ten counts were recorded for this clone. The sequence runs out 3 residues before the end of the CDR3; the remainder is reconstructed from the germline J gene. This sequence joins TRBV7-3 and TRBJ1-4; no clear D. The CDR3 loop spans 16 amino acids. V lost 5 bases to trimming and J lost 0 bases, with 13 bases between them. The V gene's germline CDR1 is SGHTA and CDR2 FQGTGA. CDR3 DNA, as far as it was read: TGTGCCAGCAGCCACAGTCTCATCTCAACTAATGAAAAA. This codes for CASSHSLISTNEK. The CDR3 reads in full as CASSHSLISTNEKLFF.

This clone was observed at least ten times. From the germline J gene comes the end of the CDR3, since the read stops 3 residues before it. V usage is TRBV7-9 and J usage is TRBJ2-7, with 9 bases fitting TRBD1. Germline V gives CDR1 SEHNR, CDR2 FQNEAQ (reference sequence). CDR3 length: 14 amino acids. The ends lost 5 bases at V and 5 bases at J; junction bases unmatched: 7. CDR3 loop: CASSTQQGANEQYF. CDR3 bases read: TGTGCCAGCAGCACGCAACAGGGGGCCAACGAG. Complete variable domain (other parts from reference TRBV7-9 and TRBJ2-7): DTGVSQNPRHKITKRGQNVTFRCDPISEHNRLYWYRQTLGQGPEFLTYFQNEAQLEKSRLLSDRFSAERPKGSFSTLEIQRTEQGDSAMYLCASSTQQGANEQYFGPGTRLTVT.

This clone showed up many times. Read sequence stops 3 residues before the CDR3 end, and the germline J gene provides the missing end. The J gene is TRBJ2-7, the V gene TRBV6-1; D is possibly TRBD1 (6 bases). Trimming removed 6 bases at V and 4 bases at J, with 10 bases between. The length of the CDR3 is 12 residues. Germline CDR1 is MNHNS and CDR2 is SASEGT. The CDR3 loop is CASREQGYEQYF. The sequenced CDR3 bases are TGTGCCAGCAGGGAACAGGGTTACGAG.

This clone was detected ten times or more. The read halts 3 residues ahead of the CDR3 end, with the missing end drawn from the germline J gene. The rearrangement links TRBV12-3 or TRBV12-4 to TRBJ2-7; 8 nucleotides align to TRBD1. V lost 5 bases, J lost 6 bases, and 3 bases stayed unmatched. This CDR3 comprises 12 residues. The part of the CDR3 DNA that was read is TGTGCCAGCAGTCCGACAGGGGTCGAG. Its protein is CASSPTGVE. The entire CDR3 is CASSPTGVEQYF.

As regards this clone: The read comes to an end 3 residues before the CDR3 does, leaving the germline J gene to fill in the end. The V gene is TRBV7-2, the J gene TRBJ1-2; a possible D gene is TRBD1 (6 bases). The germline gives CDR1 SGHTA, CDR2 FQGNSA. The CDR3 runs 14 residues. Incomplete CDR3 DNA: TGTGCCAGCAGCCTCCTATCAACAGGGAGCGGC. Amino acids: CASSLLSTGSG. The entire CDR3 is CASSLLSTGSGYTF.

This clone has at least ten counts. The read falls 3 residues short of the CDR3 end, and the missing part is taken from the germline J gene. The genes are TRBV20-1 and TRBJ2-3, with D possibly matching TRBD2 (7 bases). The V gene lost 6 bases and the J gene lost 4 bases, with 35 bases spanning the gap. This CDR3 spans 20 amino acids. Germline V gene data show CDR1 as DFQATT and CDR2 as SNEGSKA (reference sequence). The DNA read from the CDR3 is TGCAGTGCCAGGGGTGGGGGTGCAGCGGGGCTATCTCATCGCGCAGATACG. Encoded protein: CSARGGGAAGLSHRADT. The complete CDR3 protein is CSARGGGAAGLSHRADTQYF.

This clone was counted ten times or more. The read finishes 3 residues shy of the CDR3 end, and the germline J gene is used to complete it. The chain recombines TRBV14 with TRBJ1-2, with D tentatively TRBD1 (6 bases). The CDR3 has 15 amino acids. Germline V CDR1 and CDR2: SGHDN, FVKESK. CDR3 sequence: CASSQDVLGARGYTF. The sequenced CDR3 bases are TGTGCCAGCAGCCAAGACGTCCTGGGGGCGCGAGGC. The variable domain in full, completed from reference TRBV14 and TRBJ1-2, reads EAGVTQFPSHSVIEKGQTVTLRCDPISGHDNLYWYRRVMGKEIKFLLHFVKESKQDESGMPNNRFLAERTGGTYSTLKVQPAELEDSGVYFCASSQDVLGARGYTFGSGTRLTVV.

This clone was seen repeatedly, ten times or more. Coverage ceases 3 residues before the CDR3 finishes, and the germline J gene fills in the end. The chain couples TRBV20-1 to TRBJ2-7, with a weak D call TRBD1 (6 bases). The V gene lost 6 bases and the J gene lost 2 bases, with 11 bases spanning the gap. Per the germline V gene, CDR1 is DFQATT and CDR2 is SNEGSKA (reference sequence). This CDR3 contains 12 residues. CDR3 bases read: TGCAGTGCCCCGACAGGAACCTACGAG. Protein sequence: CSAPTGTYE. The CDR3 in its entirety is CSAPTGTYEQYF.

This clone was picked up many times. The CDR3 goes on 3 residues after the read ends, and that part is filled in from the germline J gene. The chain has TRBV18 and TRBJ2-7; 9 bases are shared with TRBD1. The germline V gene encodes CDR1 KGHSH and CDR2 LQKENI. J gave up 5 bases and V 2 bases, and 7 bases lay outside the gene matches. The CDR3 consists of 15 residues. The CDR3 DNA, read in part, is TGTGCCAGCTCACCAAACTTGGGACAGGGTAACGAG. Translated: CASSPNLGQGNE. The complete CDR3 protein is CASSPNLGQGNEQYF.

This clone has ten or more counts. Coverage ceases 3 residues before the CDR3 finishes, and the germline J gene fills in the end. The rearrangement joins TRBV5-1 to TRBJ2-4; D may be TRBD2 (7 bases). Germline V CDR1 and CDR2: SGHRS, YFSETQ. CDR3 size: 13 residues. The V end lost 2 bases, the J end lost 8 bases, and 11 bases lay between the germline ends. The covered CDR3 bases are TGCGCCAGCAGCTTAGGAGGGGGGGACATT. Its protein product is CASSLGGGDI. The CDR3 in full is CASSLGGGDIQYF.

This clone was observed at least ten times. The CDR3 goes on 3 residues after the read ends, and that part is filled in from the germline J gene. This chain links TRBV2 with TRBJ2-7; 8 bases line up with TRBD1. Germline lookup yields CDR1 SNHLY and CDR2 FYNNEI. V shed 1 base and J 4 bases; nucleotides not matched to a gene: 9. This CDR3 spans 16 amino acids. CDR3 DNA, as far as it was read: TGTGCCAGCAGTGAAGTGCGAACAGGGGGGCTTTACGAG. Protein: CASSEVRTGGLYE. The full CDR3 protein reads CASSEVRTGGLYEQYF.

This clone was seen repeatedly, ten times or more. The chain's CDR3 is CASKPTGDTQYF. The sequenced part of the CDR3 DNA is TGTGCCAGTAAGCCCACAGGAGATACG. The rearrangement links TRBV19 to TRBJ2-3, with a tentative D call TRBD1 (5 bases). With the read ending 3 residues before the CDR3 end, the germline J gene is used to fill in that end. Trimming removed 7 bases at V and 5 bases at J, with 10 bases between. Per germline, CDR1 LNHDA and CDR2 SQIVND (reference sequence). CDR3 length equals 12 residues.

This clone was counted at least ten times. The read ends 3 residues before the CDR3 terminus; that terminus is restored from the germline J gene. The chain has TRBV20-1 and TRBJ1-5; D is possibly TRBD1 (5 bases). The CDR3 extends over 16 amino acids. Germline CDR1 and CDR2: DFQATT and SNEGSKA (reference sequence). With 6 bases removed from V and 0 bases from J, the gap between germline ends came to 18 bases. CDR3 in amino acids: CSAQPRTYYSNQPQHF. The DNA read from the CDR3 is TGCAGTGCCCAGCCTCGGACATACTATAGCAATCAGCCC.

This clone was found many times. The read ends 3 residues shy of where the CDR3 ends; the end is completed using the germline J gene. The V and J genes are TRBV2 and TRBJ1-1, with D possibly TRBD1 on 5 matching bases. This CDR3 contains 18 residues. From germline, CDR1 is SNHLY and CDR2 FYNNEI. V was pared by 0 bases and J by 4 bases, with 21 bases between. The CDR3 protein is CASSEALHGPRQGTEAFF. The covered CDR3 bases are TGTGCCAGCAGTGAAGCGCTTCATGGCCCTCGGCAGGGCACTGAA.

This clone was counted at least ten times. The read ends 3 residues early relative to the CDR3; the germline J gene fills the gap. The J gene is TRBJ1-1, the V gene TRBV18, with 10 positions matching TRBD1. The CDR3 totals 16 residues. Germline V CDR1 and CDR2: KGHSH, LQKENI. With 6 bases clipped from V and 1 base from J, the junction kept 8 bases outside the gene matches. The CDR3 DNA, read in part, is TGTGCCAGCTCGCCATTTGGACAGGGGGGGAACACTGAA. It yields the protein CASSPFGQGGNTE. The entire CDR3 protein is CASSPFGQGGNTEAFF.

This clone occurred many times. The read is 3 residues too short to cover the CDR3 end, so that end is filled in from the germline J gene. V gene TRBV7-2 combines with J gene TRBJ1-4; TRBD1 aligns across 8 bases. The CDR3 consists of 13 residues. Germline V gene lookup returns CDR1 SGHTA and CDR2 FQGNSA. The CDR3 is CASSNGPGTGLFF. CDR3 DNA, as far as it was read: TGTGCCAGCAGCAACGGCCCTGGGACAGGA.

This clone was detected ten times or more. The read finishes 3 residues shy of the CDR3 end, and the germline J gene is used to complete it. This chain uses TRBV20-1 with TRBJ1-2, with D perhaps TRBD1 (6 bases). CDR1 is DFQATT, CDR2 SNEGSKA, per germline (reference sequence). CDR3 size: 14 residues. The ends were cut back, 0 bases at V and 5 bases at J, with 13 bases in the middle. CDR3 amino acids: CSARDAAGAYGYTF. The part of the CDR3 DNA that was read is TGCAGTGCTAGAGACGCAGCAGGGGCGTATGGC.

Ten or more counts support this clone. The sequenced fragment ends 3 residues before the CDR3 boundary, so the rest is inferred from the germline J gene. The rearrangement links TRBV20-1 to TRBJ1-5; a weak D match, TRBD1 (5 bases). This CDR3 is built from 13 residues. The germline V gene has CDR1 DFQATT and CDR2 SNEGSKA (reference sequence). V shed 6 bases and J shed 5 bases, with 14 bases lying between them. The sequenced part of the CDR3 DNA is TGCAGTGCCGAGAGTCAGGGATATCAGCCC. Translating gives CSAESQGYQP. The CDR3 as a whole reads CSAESQGYQPQHF.

This clone was observed many times. The read halts 3 residues ahead of the CDR3 end, with the missing end drawn from the germline J gene. The V call is TRBV18, the J call TRBJ1-1; no clear D gene. V was clipped by 10 bases and J by 2 bases, with 14 bases between them. This CDR3 contains 13 residues. The V gene's germline CDR1 is KGHSH and CDR2 LQKENI. The CDR3 bases that were read are TGTGCCACAAGTGGTGCTACTAACACTGAA. Its protein is CATSGATNTE. The whole CDR3 reads CATSGATNTEAFF. The whole variable domain, remainder taken from reference TRBV18 and TRBJ1-1, is NAGVMQNPRHLVRRRGQEARLRCSPMKGHSHVYWYRQLPEEGLKFMVYLQKENIIDESGMPKERFSAEFPKEGPSILRIQQVVRGDSAAYFCATSGATNTEAFFGQGTRLTVV.

Worth noting for this clone: The read ends 3 residues shy of where the CDR3 ends; the end is completed using the germline J gene. This chain uses TRBV5-1 with TRBJ2-4, with D maybe TRBD2 (5 bases). The CDR3 length is 15 residues. Germline CDR1 is SGHRS and CDR2 is YFSETQ. The sequenced part of the CDR3 DNA is TGCGCCAGCAGCCCCCAGGCGGGCCAGACTTATGGT. This codes for CASSPQAGQTYG. In full, the CDR3 is CASSPQAGQTYGQYF.

This clone was counted many times. The CDR3 end is not reached by the read, which stops 3 residues before it; the germline J gene fills it in. The chain joins TRBV20-1 to TRBJ1-3, with 8 bases matching TRBD1. From germline, CDR1 is DFQATT and CDR2 SNEGSKA (reference sequence). This CDR3 spans 15 amino acids. V shed 4 bases, J shed 2 bases, and the junction held 7 bases outside the gene matches. The sequenced CDR3 bases are TGCAGTGCTACGACAGGGGAGGTTGCTGGAAACACC. Amino acids: CSATTGEVAGNT. The whole CDR3 reads CSATTGEVAGNTIYF.

With regard to this clone: The read stops 3 residues short of the end of the CDR3; the missing end is completed from the germline J gene. The genes are TRBV2 and TRBJ2-4; tentative D call: TRBD1 (6 bases). V gave up 4 bases and J gave up 5 bases, with 9 bases separating them. CDR1 and CDR2 (germline): SNHLY, FYNNEI. This CDR3 comprises 13 residues. The CDR3 DNA, read in part, is TGTGCCAGCAGTGGGAGGACAGAAAACATT. Translating it yields CASSGRTENI. The whole CDR3 reads CASSGRTENIQYF.

This clone was seen many times. The CDR3 loop reads CSVSRGRRETQYF. The DNA read from the CDR3 is TGCAGCGTATCCAGGGGGCGCCGGGAGACC. V gene TRBV29-1 combines with J gene TRBJ2-5, with 8 bases lining up with TRBD1. With the read ending 3 residues before the CDR3 end, the germline J gene is used to fill in that end. This CDR3 spans 13 amino acids. CDR1 is SQVTM, CDR2 ANQGSEA, per germline. The junction had 8 bases not matched to a gene; V was cut back by 6 bases and J by 5 bases. Full variable domain (missing parts from reference TRBV29-1 and TRBJ2-5): SAVISQKPSRDICQRGTSLTIQCQVDSQVTMMFWYRQQPGQSLTLIATANQGSEATYESGFVIDKFPISRPNLTFSTLTVSNMSPEDSSIYLCSVSRGRRETQYFGPGTRLLVL.

The sample holds many counts of this clone. The sequenced fragment ends 3 residues before the CDR3 boundary, so the rest is inferred from the germline J gene. This chain connects TRBV18 to TRBJ2-7; TRBD2 aligns across 14 bases. The CDR3 length is 16 residues. The germline V gene has CDR1 KGHSH and CDR2 LQKENI. With V trimmed by 3 bases and J by 3 bases, 4 bases remained unmatched. CDR3: CASSPAGTSGGYEQYF. CDR3 bases read: TGTGCCAGCTCACCGGCCGGGACTAGCGGGGGCTACGAG.